This TCR beta chain is from a study of blood T cell repertoires in COVID-19. Overall study: The United States, Italy and Spain were the sources of the acute and convalescent COVID-19 samples. PBMCs, B-cell-depleted T cells, or T cells provided the cDNA or gDNA that made up the material.

From germline, CDR1 is KGHSH and CDR2 LQKENI. The CDR3 has 14 residues. The trim removed 3 bases at V and 5 bases at J, leaving 3 bases unmatched. Original handling: It was from reference gene primer amplification that nucleated cell counts were estimated. Assay used: immunoSEQ multiplex PCR; TCRdb lists only in-frame clones, some missing. The V and J calls and clone size were taken over from that table, and D and trimming were inferred from the DNA. The sample comprises around 300,000 clones, 83% of which are singletons, and 7.5% to 10% rests with the top ten. The clonotype comes from a woman between 50 and 59 years old who had recovered from COVID-19. This chain links TRBV18 with TRBJ1-4, with TRBD1 identical over 7 bases. The sequenced sample consisted of peripheral blood. The CDR3 region is CASSPGQRNEKLFF. The DNA for the CDR3 is TGTGCCAGCTCACCGGGACAGAGAAATGAAAAACTGTTTTTT.